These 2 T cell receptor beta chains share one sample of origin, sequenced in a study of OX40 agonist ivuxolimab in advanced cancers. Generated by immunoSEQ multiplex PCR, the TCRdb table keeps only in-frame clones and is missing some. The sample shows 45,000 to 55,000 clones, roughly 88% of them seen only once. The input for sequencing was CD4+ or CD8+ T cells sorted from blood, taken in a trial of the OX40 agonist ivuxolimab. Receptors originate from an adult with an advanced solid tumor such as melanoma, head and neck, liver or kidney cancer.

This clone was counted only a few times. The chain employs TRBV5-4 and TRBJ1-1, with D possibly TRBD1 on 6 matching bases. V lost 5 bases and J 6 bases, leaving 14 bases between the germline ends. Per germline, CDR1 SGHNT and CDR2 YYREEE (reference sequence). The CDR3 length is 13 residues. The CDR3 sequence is CASRTGGKAEAFF. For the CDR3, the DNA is TGTGCCAGCAGGACAGGAGGCAAGGCTGAAGCTTTCTTT.

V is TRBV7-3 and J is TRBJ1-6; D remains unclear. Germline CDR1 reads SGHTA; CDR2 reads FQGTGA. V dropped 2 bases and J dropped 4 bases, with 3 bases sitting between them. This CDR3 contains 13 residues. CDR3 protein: CASSLEYNSPLHF. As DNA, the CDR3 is TGTGCCAGCAGCTTAGAGTATAATTCACCCCTCCACTTT. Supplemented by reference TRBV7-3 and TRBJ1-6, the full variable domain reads GAGVSQTPSNKVTEKGKYVELRCDPISGHTALYWYRQSLGQGPEFLIYFQGTGAADDSGLPNDRFFAVRPEGSVSTLKIQRTERGDSAVYLCASSLEYNSPLHFGNGTRLTVT.